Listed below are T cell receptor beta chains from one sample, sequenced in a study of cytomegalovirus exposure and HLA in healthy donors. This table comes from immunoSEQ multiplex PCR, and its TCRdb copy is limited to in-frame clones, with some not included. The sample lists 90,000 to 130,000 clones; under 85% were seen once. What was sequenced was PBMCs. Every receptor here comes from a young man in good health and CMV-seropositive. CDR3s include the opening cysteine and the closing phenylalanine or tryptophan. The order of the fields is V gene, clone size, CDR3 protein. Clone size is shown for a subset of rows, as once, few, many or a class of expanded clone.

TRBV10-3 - CAISGLAGEDTQYF
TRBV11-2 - CASSLSPDRAAGSNQPQHF
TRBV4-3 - CASSPGATVPGTQYF
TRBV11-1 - CASSASGGIEQFF
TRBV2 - CASSRLGASRETQYF
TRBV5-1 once CASSLARGSTEAFF
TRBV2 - CASRHSNYRVLDAEQFF
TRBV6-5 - CASSRGGEQYF
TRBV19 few CASSRDSNNYGYTF
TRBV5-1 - CASSTTGQANYGYTF
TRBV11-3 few CASSFLKVDSHEQYF
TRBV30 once CAWSVGPGGSGEQYF
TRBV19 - CASSAPGETQYF
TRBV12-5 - CASGSDRDEQFF
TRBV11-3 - CASSRTTSGETQYF
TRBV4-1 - CASSLNPGTGNYNEQFF
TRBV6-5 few CASRPGELAKNIQYF
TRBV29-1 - CSVRGTPGAKNIQYF
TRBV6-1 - CASRAGHSGGYGYTF
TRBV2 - CASSVRNYGYTF
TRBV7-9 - CASSQGAGAFF
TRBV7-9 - CASSLGLAETQYF
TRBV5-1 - CASSLAGVRSSGNTIYF
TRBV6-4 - CASTSGTGHAGELFF
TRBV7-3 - CASSSQTGSTGELFF
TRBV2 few CASRGLAGVGSYNEQFF
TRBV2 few CASRGQTPDTQYF
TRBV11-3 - CASSLGWVLNDSQNRDIQYF
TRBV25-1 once CASSLRGASNTGEPFF
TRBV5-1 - CASSLSRRPHQYF
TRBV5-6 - CASSPIAGGLAYEQYF
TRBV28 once CASSLGRLRSYEQYF
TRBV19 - CASSADRGLLYEQYF
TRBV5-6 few CASSVYGGGTEAFF
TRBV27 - CASSLPGLAGIGELFF
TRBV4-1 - CASSQDRTGEHNEQFF
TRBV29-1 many CSVENTGRTEAFF
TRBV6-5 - CGQGFREGNTIYF
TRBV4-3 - CASSPARIAAQETQYF
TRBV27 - CASSWGGGAGTANTEAFF
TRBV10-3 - CAITGRVEDTQYF
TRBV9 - CASNTRDRGEKLFF
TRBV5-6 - CASSLGAEVPGELFF
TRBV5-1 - CASSFGQGEQFF
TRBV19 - CASSPNPGTGRVDIQYF
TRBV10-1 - CASSDGGSDLTDTQYF
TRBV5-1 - CASSSLVFSTEAFF
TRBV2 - CASRGTVTQEKLFF
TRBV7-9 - CSSSLAAGNLFF
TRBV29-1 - CSVEDRTGALANYGYTF
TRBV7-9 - CASSSPGTGSPGGDGYTF
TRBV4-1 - CASSQTSGGYEQYF
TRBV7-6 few CASRDLGRGDNNEQFF
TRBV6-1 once CASSRRGVGGELFF
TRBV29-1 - CSVAKGPLSGNTIYF
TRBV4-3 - CASSSLGGPDRETQYF
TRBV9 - CASSVGPGHRETQYF
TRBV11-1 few CASSSAGTGSITEAFF
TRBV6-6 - CASSYGTAHTEAFF
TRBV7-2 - CASTRDRGFDYEQYF